This TCR beta chain was identified in a study of regulatory T cells in long-lasting Graves disease. Time point given: persistent/refractory GD, antithyroid drugs over 5 years with positive TRAb. PBMC RNA served as the TCR library source. All patients originated from an endocrinology department located in Xi'an, China. From germline, CDR1 is SGHKS and CDR2 YYEKEE (reference sequence). V shed 3 bases and J shed 1 base, with 13 bases lying between them. The CDR3 is made up of 16 amino acids. This clonotype was detected a few times. Its antigen is still unknown. TCR beta libraries were built with iRepertoire HTBI primers and Arm-PCR of CDR3 regions. Each CDR3 protein gets one entry after TCRdb re-called the multiplex PCR reads with MiXCR. The profile shows around 450,000 distinct CDR3 sequences, around a fifth of them singletons. The study's findings and limits: Among persistent patients, a larger number of public clonotypes were shared (around 2,700) than among newly diagnosed patients (roughly 910). With a small sample size, accuracy may have been reduced.

Material: peripheral blood mononuclear cells (PBMCs), obtained when the disease was refractory, from a patient treated with antithyroid drugs. This TCR was sampled from a female donor with Graves disease. The chain couples TRBV5-5 to TRBJ2-2, with a possible D match to TRBD2 (6 bases). The DNA of the CDR3 is TGTGCCAGCAGCTCCCGAGGAGGGGTGAACACCGGGGAGCTGTTTTTT. Residues: CASSSRGGVNTGELFF.